This TCR beta chain appears in the sequencing data of a study of T cells after yellow fever vaccination. Study findings and constraints: The booster response re-showed most primary clones: around 96% CD4, almost 90% CD8.

The germline V gene encodes CDR1 SGHNT and CDR2 YYREEE (reference sequence). This CDR3 is built from 15 residues. Trimming left V 4 bases short and J 0 bases short, with 13 bases between. TCRdb fed the 5' RACE reads into MiXCR, producing one record per CDR3 protein. The data show about 220,000 distinct CDR3 sequences, with approximately 3% seen just once and roughly 3.2% held by the top ten. In this sample, this clonotype turned up a few times. Its antigen is as yet unknown. The sample here was CD4+ T cells sorted from PBMCs, taken 10 days after the yellow fever booster vaccination. This clonotype was obtained from a man between 18 and 35 years old who received the YFV17D yellow fever vaccine. V gene TRBV5-4 combines with J gene TRBJ1-1; D unclear. CDR3 sequence (DNA): TGTGCCAGCAGCCAAGCTTCGGACCTGAACACTGAAGCTTTCTTT. Translation: CASSQASDLNTEAFF.